Below are 21 T cell receptor beta chains sequenced from a single sample in a study of blood T cells in healthy people across ages. It was with a sample-barcoded 5' primer and a J-beta primer mix that a second PCR of about 7 to 12 cycles was run. TCRdb fed the 5' RACE reads into MiXCR, producing one record per CDR3 protein. The sample lists roughly 1,800,000 distinct CDR3 sequences; about 50% were seen once. The sequencing input was blood. The source of these receptors is a woman aged 40 to 49 in good health.

The chain carries TRBV2 and TRBJ1-2, with TRBD1 as a possible D gene (5 bases). Trimming took off 1 base at V and 10 bases at J, with 13 bases between the two ends. CDR1 is SNHLY and CDR2 is FYNNEI in the germline V gene. CDR3 length: 13 amino acids. The CDR3 sequence: CASSEEGVYDYTF. DNA for the CDR3: TGTGCCAGCAGTGAAGAAGGGGTCTACGACTACACCTTC.

Many counts were recorded for this clonotype. The junction departs from the called germline gene at one end, perhaps through a read error. The chain is built from TRBV5-1 and TRBJ1-5, with a possible D match to TRBD1 (6 bases). Germline V CDR1 and CDR2: SGHRS, YFSETQ. The CDR3 loop spans 13 amino acids. DNA of the CDR3: TGTGCCAGCAGCTTAGGACAGAATCAGCCCCAGCATTTT. Amino acids: CASSLGQNQPQHF. Filled out from reference TRBV5-1 and TRBJ1-5, the complete variable domain reads KAGVTQTPRYLIKTRGQQVTLSCSPISGHRSVSWYQQTPGQGLQFLFEYFSETQRNKGNFPGRFSGRQFSNSRSEMNVSTLELGDSALYLCASSLGQNQPQHFGDGTRLSIL.

This clonotype occurred once. This chain uses TRBV6-1 with TRBJ2-1, with 8 bases identical to TRBD2. Germline V gene sequence: CDR1 MNHNS, CDR2 SASEGT. The CDR3 sequence is 17 residues long. V shed 9 bases, J shed 4 bases, and the junction held 17 bases outside the gene matches. Written as DNA, the CDR3 is TGTGCCAGTAGGAAAGAGGGACTAGTATCCGGGTACAATGAGCAGTTCTTC. As protein: CASRKEGLVSGYNEQFF.

The chain links TRBV20-1 to TRBJ2-1, with D possibly matching TRBD1 (7 bases). From germline, CDR1 is DFQATT and CDR2 SNEGSKA (reference sequence). V was clipped by 4 bases and J by 3 bases, with 16 bases between them. The CDR3 extends over 15 amino acids. This chain's CDR3 is CSAKGARTNYNEQFF. The CDR3 DNA reads TGCAGTGCTAAGGGGGCCCGGACTAACTACAATGAGCAGTTCTTC.

This clonotype was seen more than once but under ten times. This rearrangement joins TRBV5-5 to TRBJ2-5; 8 bases are shared with TRBD1. CDR3 length: 17 residues. V lost 4 bases to trimming and J lost 1 base; unmatched junction nucleotides: 12. CDR1 is SGHKS and CDR2 is YYEKEE in the germline V gene (reference sequence). The CDR3 reads CASSPSPLTGVQETQYF. CDR3 DNA sequence: TGTGCCAGCAGCCCTAGCCCGTTGACAGGGGTCCAAGAGACCCAGTACTTC. Using reference TRBV5-5 and TRBJ2-5 for the parts outside the CDR3, the full variable domain is DAGVTQSPTHLIKTRGQQVTLRCSPISGHKSVSWYQQVLGQGPQFIFQYYEKEERGRGNFPDRFSARQFPNYSSELNVNALLLGDSALYLCASSPSPLTGVQETQYFGPGTRLLVL.

V gene TRBV7-9 combines with J gene TRBJ2-1; D is possibly TRBD1 (7 bases). V lost 1 base and J 0 bases, leaving 19 bases between the germline ends. The germline gives CDR1 SEHNR, CDR2 FQNEAQ (reference sequence). The CDR3 covers 19 residues. CDR3 sequence reads: CASSLGRGPVSSSYNEQFF. CDR3 nucleotide sequence: TGTGCCAGCAGCTTAGGGAGGGGGCCGGTATCTAGCTCCTACAATGAGCAGTTCTTC.

In this sample, this clonotype turned up a few times. This chain links TRBV3-1 with TRBJ2-3; D is unresolved. The CDR3 length is 12 residues. Germline lookup yields CDR1 LGHDT and CDR2 YNNKEL (reference sequence). V gave up 8 bases and J gave up 4 bases, with 10 bases separating them. The CDR3, as DNA: TGTGCCAGCGGTCGACCGGCAGATACGCAGTATTTT. Amino acids: CASGRPADTQYF.

This clonotype was seen only a few times. The J gene is TRBJ2-5, the V gene TRBV29-1; the D gene could be TRBD1 or TRBD2 (6 bases each). CDR1 and CDR2 from the germline V gene are SQVTM and ANQGSEA. V was pared by 3 bases and J by 5 bases, with 16 bases between. The CDR3 is 14 amino acids. CDR3 amino acids: CSVDSEGGRETQYF. DNA for the CDR3: TGCAGCGTTGATTCGGAGGGGGGCCGGGAGACCCAGTACTTC. The variable domain in full, completed from reference TRBV29-1 and TRBJ2-5, reads SAVISQKPSRDICQRGTSLTIQCQVDSQVTMMFWYRQQPGQSLTLIATANQGSEATYESGFVIDKFPISRPNLTFSTLTVSNMSPEDSSIYLCSVDSEGGRETQYFGPGTRLLVL.

The chain links TRBV7-8 to TRBJ1-4, with D uncertain. The V gene's germline CDR1 is SGHVS and CDR2 FQNEAQ. V was pared by 3 bases and J by 6 bases, with 23 bases between. This CDR3 contains 18 residues. The CDR3 region has the DNA TGTGCCAGCAGCTTTATTTTGGGATTGGGAGGAATGGATGAAAAACTGTTTTTT. This sequence encodes CASSFILGLGGMDEKLFF.

V usage is TRBV6-6 and J usage is TRBJ1-2; TRBD1 is a possible D gene (6 bases). Trimming shortened V by 6 bases and J by 6 bases, and 11 bases separated the two germline ends. This CDR3 spans 12 amino acids. CDR1 is MNHNY and CDR2 is SVGAGI in the germline V gene (reference sequence). The DNA of the CDR3 is TGTGCCAGCAGCCGAGGGGGTAATGGCTACACCTTC. Translated: CASSRGGNGYTF.

Notes on this clonotype: A read error may produce the germline difference seen at one junction end. This chain uses TRBV11-1 with TRBJ2-7; 10 bases are shared with TRBD1. The CDR3 contains 15 residues. Germline loops: CDR1 SGHAT, CDR2 FQDESV (reference sequence). CDR3 sequence: CASQAPGQGSDERYF. Here the CDR3 DNA reads TGCGCCAGCCAGGCCCCGGGACAGGGGTCTGACGAGCGGTACTTC.

The chain is built from TRBV20-1 and TRBJ1-5; D ambiguous. V shed 1 base and J shed 2 bases, with 15 bases lying between them. This CDR3 is 16 amino acids long. The germline V gene encodes CDR1 DFQATT and CDR2 SNEGSKA (reference sequence). Here the CDR3 DNA reads TGCAGTGCTAGAGCTCAGGACCACCACCGCAATCAGCCCCAGCATTTT. As protein: CSARAQDHHRNQPQHF.

V and J are TRBV20-1 and TRBJ2-5; tentative D call: TRBD2 (7 bases). The ends were cut back, 6 bases at V and 4 bases at J, with 21 bases in the middle. This CDR3 region has 15 residues. In germline, CDR1 is DFQATT, CDR2 SNEGSKA (reference sequence). The CDR3 sequence is CSAASRVGGAETQYF. The CDR3 region has the DNA TGCAGTGCCGCCTCAAGGGTGGGGGGGGCAGAGACCCAGTACTTC.

This clonotype was detected only once. This chain links TRBV20-1 with TRBJ2-7, with 9 bases aligning to TRBD2. After removal of 0 bases from V and 4 bases from J, the junction contained 7 bases not matched to a gene. In germline, CDR1 is DFQATT, CDR2 SNEGSKA (reference sequence). CDR3 length equals 15 residues. In DNA, the CDR3 is TGCAGTGCTAGAGAGGCGGGGGGGCTCAGGTACGAGCAGTACTTC. Protein: CSAREAGGLRYEQYF.

There are many counts of this clonotype. This chain's CDR3 is CSGSPVGGYGQYF. CDR3 sequence (DNA): TGCAGCGGATCTCCTGTTGGGGGATACGGGCAGTATTTT. The V gene is TRBV29-1, the J gene TRBJ2-3; D assignment may be TRBD1 or TRBD2 (5 bases each). The V gene lost 7 bases and the J gene lost 11 bases, with 22 bases spanning the gap. The CDR3 runs 13 residues. Per the germline V gene, CDR1 is SQVTM and CDR2 is ANQGSEA.

The chain recombines TRBV13 with TRBJ2-1, with 8 bases aligning to TRBD1. Germline V gene data show CDR1 as PRHDT and CDR2 as FYEKMQ (reference sequence). The CDR3 extends over 16 amino acids. With V trimmed by 3 bases and J by 3 bases, 7 bases remained unmatched. The CDR3 loop reads CASSLTGAGLYNEQFF. The CDR3 nucleotides read TGTGCCAGCAGCTTGACAGGGGCAGGTCTCTACAATGAGCAGTTCTTC.

The chain recombines TRBV4-1 with TRBJ1-4; 9 bases agree with TRBD1. Trimming took 0 bases from V and 7 from J; bases not matched to a gene: 6. Germline CDR1 and CDR2: MGHRA and YSYEKL. This CDR3 has 16 amino acids. The CDR3 nucleotides are TGCGCCAGCAGCCAAGATGAAGGGACAGGGAGTGAAAAACTGTTTTTT. As protein: CASSQDEGTGSEKLFF.

The chain links TRBV20-1 to TRBJ2-5, with D hard to call. CDR3 length equals 12 residues. The V and J ends lost 6 bases and 1 base respectively, with 9 bases between them. Germline CDR1 and CDR2: DFQATT and SNEGSKA (reference sequence). The CDR3 sequence: CSAVGTQETQYF. CDR3 DNA: TGCAGTGCGGTGGGAACCCAAGAGACCCAGTACTTC.

This rearrangement joins TRBV25-1 to TRBJ2-6; D call uncertain. The V gene's germline CDR1 is MGHDK and CDR2 SYGVNS. The CDR3 is made up of 15 amino acids. V lost 2 bases, J lost 2 bases, and 7 bases lay in between. CDR3 protein: CASSEPKAGANVLTF. CDR3 nucleotides: TGTGCCAGCAGTGAACCCAAAGCTGGGGCCAACGTCCTGACTTTC.

The genes are TRBV7-2 and TRBJ2-5; D possibly corresponds to TRBD2 (6 bases). V dropped 1 base and J dropped 1 base, with 16 bases sitting between them. The CDR3 covers 17 residues. Per germline, CDR1 SGHTA and CDR2 FQGNSA. CDR3 in amino acids: CASSLESTRVRQETQYF. In DNA, the CDR3 is TGTGCCAGCAGCTTAGAATCGACTAGGGTACGCCAAGAGACCCAGTACTTC.

This clonotype has a handful of counts. The rearrangement joins TRBV6-6 to TRBJ2-1; a weak D match, TRBD1 (6 bases). Trimming cost V 6 bases and J 6 bases, with 12 bases left between them. CDR1 MNHNY and CDR2 SVGAGI come from the germline V gene (reference sequence). The CDR3 is 13 residues long. The CDR3 DNA follows: TGTGCCAGCAGCGCGCAGGGGTTCAATGAGCAGTTCTTC. Protein product: CASSAQGFNEQFF.